The 25 T cell receptor beta chains given below trace back to one sample, sequenced in a study of blood T cell repertoires in COVID-19. Profiling relied on immunoSEQ multiplex PCR, and the TCRdb table lists in-frame clones only, not all of them. The repertoire holds fewer than 60,000 clones, approximately 90% seen once, with under 6.5% in the top ten. The sequenced sample consisted of peripheral blood. The receptors shown here come from an older woman with COVID-19, enrolled during active disease.

The V and J genes are TRBV28 and TRBJ1-5, with 11 positions matching TRBD1. V was pared by 3 bases and J by 6 bases, with 4 bases of the junction left unmatched. The CDR3 length is 15 residues. CDR1 and CDR2 (germline): MDHEN, SYDVKM. This CDR3 is CASSLDRGLRQPQHF. The CDR3 region has the DNA TGTGCCAGCAGTTTGGACAGGGGGCTTCGTCAGCCCCAGCATTTT.

This clone was counted a few times. This chain joins TRBV6-5 and TRBJ2-5; D gene unclear. V lost 6 bases and J lost 3, with 11 bases in between. The CDR3 has 13 residues. CDR1 and CDR2 (germline): MNHEY, SVGAGI. CDR3: CASSRVPEETQYF. In DNA, the CDR3 is TGTGCCAGCAGCCGGGTTCCAGAAGAGACCCAGTACTTC.

A single count supports this clone. The chain links TRBV7-9 to TRBJ2-7; perhaps TRBD1 as D (5 bases). V shed 4 bases and J shed 2 bases, with 15 bases lying between them. CDR1 and CDR2 from the germline V gene are SEHNR and FQNEAQ (reference sequence). The CDR3 contains 15 residues. The CDR3 protein is CASSSGPTVTYEQYF. CDR3 nucleotides: TGTGCCAGCAGCTCTGGCCCGACAGTAACCTACGAGCAGTACTTC.

This sequence joins TRBV5-1 and TRBJ2-2; perhaps TRBD1 as D (5 bases). The V and J ends lost 0 bases and 1 base respectively, with 7 bases between them. CDR1 is SGHRS and CDR2 is YFSETQ in the germline V gene. The CDR3 loop spans 15 amino acids. The CDR3 DNA follows: TGCGCCAGCAGCTTGGGCCAGGGGAACACCGGGGAGCTGTTTTTT. Amino acids: CASSLGQGNTGELFF.

The chain employs TRBV19 and TRBJ2-2; TRBD2 matches 7 bases. The CDR3 is 16 amino acids. The germline CDR1 and CDR2 sequences are LNHDA and SQIVND (reference sequence). The V and J ends lost 3 bases and 3 bases, in that order; junction bases with no gene match: 7. CDR3 coding DNA: TGTGCCAGTAGTATCTGGTCGGGGAGGGACACCGGGGAGCTGTTTTTT. It specifies CASSIWSGRDTGELFF.

This chain connects TRBV29-1 to TRBJ2-1; TRBD2 might be the D (5 bases). The CDR3 consists of 13 residues. With 1 base removed from V and 5 bases from J, the gap between germline ends came to 9 bases. CDR1 is SQVTM, CDR2 ANQGSEA, per germline. For the CDR3, the DNA is TGCAGCGTTGAAGCCCAGACTAACAATGAGCAGTTCTTC. Its protein product is CSVEAQTNNEQFF.

The genes are TRBV5-1 and TRBJ1-5, with 9 bases identical to TRBD1. The CDR3 covers 15 residues. The germline V gene has CDR1 SGHRS and CDR2 YFSETQ. V lost 2 bases, J lost 9 bases, and 9 bases stayed unmatched. The CDR3 DNA reads TGCGCCAGCAGCTTAGACGGGACAGGGTCGTCGCCCCAGCATTTT. Encoded protein: CASSLDGTGSSPQHF.

This chain links TRBV19 with TRBJ2-3, with unresolved D. The V end lost 3 bases, the J end lost 1 base, and 11 bases lay between the germline ends. This CDR3 is 15 amino acids long. CDR1 is LNHDA, CDR2 SQIVND, per germline (reference sequence). Here the CDR3 DNA reads TGTGCCAGTAGTATTCTACAGACCGGCACAGATACGCAGTATTTT. Encoded protein: CASSILQTGTDTQYF. Full variable domain (missing parts from reference TRBV19 and TRBJ2-3): DGGITQSPKYLFRKEGQNVTLSCEQNLNHDAMYWYRQDPGQGLRLIYYSQIVNDFQKGDIAEGYSVSREKKESFPLTVTSAQKNPTAFYLCASSILQTGTDTQYFGPGTRLTVL.

The chain has TRBV28 and TRBJ2-7; D perhaps matches TRBD2 (5 bases). The CDR3 length is 16 residues. Trimming took off 8 bases at V and 5 bases at J, with 25 bases between the two ends. CDR1 is MDHEN and CDR2 is SYDVKM in the germline V gene. CDR3: CASPPGRSNLLNEQYF. The CDR3 DNA follows: TGTGCCAGCCCCCCTGGGAGATCTAACCTTCTGAACGAGCAGTACTTC.

The chain employs TRBV4-1 and TRBJ2-7, with D tentatively TRBD1 (5 bases). The CDR3 is 15 residues long. V shed 3 bases and J shed 1 base, with 13 bases lying between them. Looked up from germline, CDR1 is MGHRA and CDR2 is YSYEKL. This CDR3 is CASSQGPQGSYEQYF. The CDR3 DNA is TGCGCCAGCAGCCAGGGTCCTCAGGGATCCTACGAGCAGTACTTC.

DNA for the CDR3: TGTGCCAGCAGTTTAGTGGGCAGGGAGGGCACTGAAGCTTTCTTT. This encodes CASSLVGREGTEAFF. The rearrangement links TRBV28 to TRBJ1-1; D possibly corresponds to TRBD1 (5 bases). CDR1 is MDHEN, CDR2 SYDVKM, per germline. V shed 2 bases and J shed 4 bases, with 14 bases lying between them. This CDR3 spans 15 amino acids.

The chain uses TRBV2 and TRBJ1-1; weak D call: TRBD1 (5 bases). Looked up from germline, CDR1 is SNHLY and CDR2 is FYNNEI. The CDR3 spans 15 residues. V was cut by 6 bases and J by 1 base, with 15 bases left in between. CDR3 sequence reads: CASSGHHGSNTEAFF. CDR3 sequence (DNA): TGTGCCAGCAGCGGACATCACGGCTCGAACACTGAAGCTTTCTTT. Supplemented by reference TRBV2 and TRBJ1-1, the full variable domain reads EPEVTQTPSHQVTQMGQEVILRCVPISNHLYFYWYRQILGQKVEFLVSFYNNEISEKSEIFDDQFSVERPDGSNFTLKIRSTKLEDSAMYFCASSGHHGSNTEAFFGQGTRLTVV.

V is TRBV21-1 and J is TRBJ2-3; TRBD1 is taken as the D call from the table, unchecked against the DNA. TRBV21-1 is deemed a pseudogene. The CDR3 spans 12 residues. CDR3 in amino acids: CASSIRALGQYF. CDR3 DNA sequence: TGTGCCAGCAGCATCAGGGCGTTGGGGCAGTATTTT.

The chain carries TRBV7-3 and TRBJ2-1, with 12 bases identical to TRBD2. The CDR3 is 16 amino acids. Germline CDR1 SGHTA, CDR2 FQGTGA. J gave up 4 bases and V 6 bases, and 7 bases lay outside the gene matches. The CDR3 loop reads CASSFVGTSGYNEQFF. The CDR3 nucleotides are TGTGCCAGCAGTTTTGTCGGGACTAGCGGGTACAATGAGCAGTTCTTC.

This clone was counted once. This sequence joins TRBV28 and TRBJ1-5; no definite D call. V shed 3 bases and J shed 2 bases, with 5 bases lying between them. The CDR3 totals 13 residues. Germline loops: CDR1 MDHEN, CDR2 SYDVKM. The CDR3 reads CASSFGRNQPQHF. CDR3 sequence (DNA): TGTGCCAGCAGTTTTGGGCGCAATCAGCCCCAGCATTTT.

This clone was seen just once. This chain joins TRBV6-5 and TRBJ1-3; D might be TRBD1 (5 bases). CDR1 is MNHEY and CDR2 is SVGAGI in the germline V gene. Between the trimmed V and J ends, which lost 5 bases and 1 base, there was a span of 6 bases. The CDR3 loop spans 13 amino acids. The CDR3 is CASSRGSGNTIYF. CDR3 in DNA: TGTGCCAGCAGTCGGGGGTCTGGAAACACCATATATTTT.

The V gene is TRBV9, the J gene TRBJ2-1; D unresolved. The germline gives CDR1 SGDLS, CDR2 YYNGEE. This CDR3 has 15 amino acids. Trimming cost V 0 bases and J 4 bases, with 11 bases left between them. For the CDR3, the DNA is TGTGCCAGCAGCGTAGGTGAGACTCCGTACAATGAGCAGTTCTTC. Protein: CASSVGETPYNEQFF.

The chain has TRBV2 and TRBJ1-5, with a tentative D call TRBD1 (5 bases). Deletions cut 6 bases from V and 3 bases from J, with 12 bases between. CDR1 and CDR2 (germline): SNHLY, FYNNEI. The CDR3 sequence is 14 residues long. DNA for the CDR3: TGTGCCAGCAGAGAACAGGTGTTCAATCAGCCCCAGCATTTT. Translation gives CASREQVFNQPQHF.

The genes are TRBV5-6 and TRBJ1-3, with D tentatively TRBD1 (6 bases). From germline, CDR1 is SGHDT and CDR2 YYEEEE. V lost 4 bases and J lost 5, with 22 bases in between. The CDR3 covers 17 residues. The CDR3 spells CASSRGPTRTVRNTIYF. The CDR3, as DNA: TGTGCCAGCAGCCGCGGCCCCACCCGGACAGTAAGAAACACCATATATTTT.

V usage is TRBV2 and J usage is TRBJ2-5; 9 bases map to TRBD1. Germline V gives CDR1 SNHLY, CDR2 FYNNEI. V was clipped by 7 bases and J by 1 base; unmatched bases: 4. This CDR3 contains 14 residues. The chain's CDR3 is CASTRDRAQETQYF. The CDR3 DNA reads as TGTGCCAGCACCCGGGACAGGGCCCAAGAGACCCAGTACTTC.

V usage is TRBV5-1 and J usage is TRBJ2-4; tentative D call: TRBD1 (6 bases). V was pared by 0 bases and J by 6 bases, with 10 bases between. Germline V gives CDR1 SGHRS, CDR2 YFSETQ. The CDR3 runs 14 residues. The CDR3 region has the DNA TGCGCCAGCAGCTTGGAAGGCAGGGGAAACATTCAGTACTTC. Protein product: CASSLEGRGNIQYF.

The chain combines TRBV9 with TRBJ1-4; D remains unclear. This CDR3 region has 14 residues. Germline CDR1 SGDLS, CDR2 YYNGEE. V gave up 0 bases and J gave up 7 bases, with 10 bases separating them. CDR3 sequence reads: CASSVGQFGEKLFF. In DNA form, the CDR3 reads TGTGCCAGCAGCGTAGGCCAGTTTGGTGAAAAACTGTTTTTT.

The chain links TRBV5-4 to TRBJ2-7, with D perhaps matching TRBD2 (5 bases). The ends were cut back, 0 bases at V and 3 bases at J, with 10 bases in the middle. Germline V gene lookup returns CDR1 SGHNT and CDR2 YYREEE (reference sequence). The CDR3 has 14 residues. Here the CDR3 DNA reads TGTGCCAGCAGCTTGGGAGGGAATATCTACGAGCAGTACTTC. Encoded protein: CASSLGGNIYEQYF.

The chain is built from TRBV12-2 and TRBJ2-6; the DNA was not used to check the table's D call, TRBD2. TRBV12-2 is a recognized pseudogene. The CDR3 runs to 19 residues. In DNA form, the CDR3 reads TGTGCAAGTCGCTCAACCGGGACTAGCGGAACCTCTGGGGCCAACGTCCTGACTTTC. Translated, it gives CASRSTGTSGTSGANVLTF.

The rearrangement joins TRBV5-4 to TRBJ2-7, with TRBD1 as a possible D gene (5 bases). V dropped 4 bases and J dropped 6 bases, with 17 bases sitting between them. Germline CDR1 is SGHNT and CDR2 is YYREEE (reference sequence). The CDR3 consists of 14 residues. This chain's CDR3 is CASSHWTRLGEQYF. CDR3 nucleotide sequence: TGTGCCAGCAGCCATTGGACAAGATTGGGCGAGCAGTACTTC.